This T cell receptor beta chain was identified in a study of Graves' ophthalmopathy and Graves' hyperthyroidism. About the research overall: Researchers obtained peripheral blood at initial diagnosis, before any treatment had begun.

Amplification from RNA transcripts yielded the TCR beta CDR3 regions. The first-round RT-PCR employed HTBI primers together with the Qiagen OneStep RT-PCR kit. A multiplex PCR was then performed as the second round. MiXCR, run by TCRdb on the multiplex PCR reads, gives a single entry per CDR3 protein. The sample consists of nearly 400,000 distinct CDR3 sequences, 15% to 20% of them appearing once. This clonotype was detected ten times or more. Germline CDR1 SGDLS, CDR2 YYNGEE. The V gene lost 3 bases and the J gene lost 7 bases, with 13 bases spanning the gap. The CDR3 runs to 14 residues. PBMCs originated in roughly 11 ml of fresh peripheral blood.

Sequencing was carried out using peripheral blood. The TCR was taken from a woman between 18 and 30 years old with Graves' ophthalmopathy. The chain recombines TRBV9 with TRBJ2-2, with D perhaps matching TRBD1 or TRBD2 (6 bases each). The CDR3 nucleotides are TGTGCCAGCAGCGAGGAGGGGGTTTACGGGGAGCTGTTTTTT. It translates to CASSEEGVYGELFF.